These T cell receptor beta chains were read from a single sample in a study of regulatory T cells in long-lasting Graves disease. TCRdb ran MiXCR on the multiplex PCR reads and lists one entry per CDR3 protein. This sample has 350,000 to 550,000 distinct CDR3 sequences, with roughly 15% found just once. This sample also belongs to another study, concerning T cells in Graves' hyperthyroidism and ophthalmopathy.

The sequenced sample was peripheral blood mononuclear cells (PBMCs), obtained at new diagnosis, from a patient treated with antithyroid drugs. These receptors all come from a woman aged 45-65 years with Graves disease. Each CDR3 is given with its conserved first and last residue. The order of the fields is D gene, clone size, J gene, V gene, CDR3 length, CDR3 protein, CDR3 DNA. The D gene is left open where the match is weak. The listing skips clone size in some rows; elsewhere it reads once, few, many or a size class.

D: TRBD2; size: many; J: TRBJ2-1; V: TRBV28; length: 15; CDR3: CASSLGLAGSNEQFF; DNA: TGTGCCAGCAGTTTAGGACTAGCGGGAAGCAATGAGCAGTTCTTC
D: .; size: .; J: TRBJ1-6; V: TRBV28; length: 15; CDR3: CASKGGQAYNSPLHF; DNA: TGTGCCAGCAAGGGCGGGCAGGCGTATAATTCACCCCTCCACTTT
D: .; size: few; J: TRBJ1-5; V: TRBV19; length: 16; CDR3: CASSIAGLSLDQPQHF; DNA: TGTGCCAGTAGTATTGCAGGGTTGAGTCTTGATCAGCCCCAGCATTTT
D: .; size: few; J: TRBJ2-1; V: TRBV4-1; length: 18; CDR3: CASSQDNAISGPGDEQFF; DNA: TGCGCCAGCAGCCAAGATAACGCGATTAGCGGACCCGGGGATGAGCAGTTCTTC
D: TRBD1; size: few; J: TRBJ1-2; V: TRBV6-2/TRBV6-3; length: 14; CDR3: CASSRGTGVYGYTF; DNA: TGTGCCAGCAGTCGAGGGACAGGGGTATATGGCTACACCTTC
D: .; size: many; J: TRBJ2-7; V: TRBV5-5; length: 15; CDR3: CASSFNRDPSYEQYF; DNA: TGTGCCAGCAGCTTTAACCGGGACCCCTCCTACGAGCAGTACTTC
D: TRBD1; size: few; J: TRBJ2-5; V: TRBV29-1; length: 14; CDR3: CSVEGQGSLETQYF; DNA: TGCAGCGTTGAGGGACAGGGATCGCTAGAGACCCAGTACTTC
D: .; size: .; J: TRBJ1-2; V: TRBV29-1; length: 12; CDR3: CSVEEWAYGYTF; DNA: TGCAGCGTTGAAGAGTGGGCCTATGGCTACACCTTC
D: TRBD1; size: few; J: TRBJ2-3; V: TRBV14; length: 15; CDR3: CASSPWTGRRNTQYF; DNA: TGTGCCAGCAGCCCCTGGACAGGGAGACGGAATACGCAGTATTTT
D: TRBD2; size: many; J: TRBJ2-7; V: TRBV7-9; length: 15; CDR3: CASSLVLAGDYEQYF; DNA: TGTGCCAGCAGCTTAGTACTAGCGGGAGACTACGAGCAGTACTTC
D: TRBD2; size: many; J: TRBJ2-7; V: TRBV7-2; length: 14; CDR3: CAVRGGWSSYEQYF; DNA: TGTGCCGTCCGCGGGGGGTGGAGCTCCTACGAGCAGTACTTC
D: TRBD2; size: few; J: TRBJ2-7; V: TRBV7-6; length: 19; CDR3: CASSPDRPGTSGKIYEQYF; DNA: TGTGCCAGCAGCCCCGACAGGCCCGGGACTAGCGGGAAAATATACGAGCAGTACTTC
D: .; size: many; J: TRBJ1-5; V: TRBV6-5; length: 15; CDR3: CASSSHQGSGQPQHF; DNA: TGTGCCAGCAGTTCCCATCAGGGAAGTGGTCAGCCCCAGCATTTT
D: TRBD2; size: few; J: TRBJ2-1; V: TRBV29-1; length: 12; CDR3: CSVGTSGSEQFF; DNA: TGCAGCGTTGGGACTAGCGGGAGCGAGCAGTTCTTC
D: .; size: many; J: TRBJ1-1; V: TRBV11-2; length: 18; CDR3: CASSLGVSLSGMNTEAFF; DNA: TGTGCCAGCAGCTTAGGGGTCAGTCTGTCCGGGATGAACACTGAAGCTTTCTTT
D: TRBD1; size: many; J: TRBJ2-3; V: TRBV28; length: 15; CDR3: CASSTPGQGADTQYF; DNA: TGTGCCAGCAGCACACCGGGACAGGGGGCAGATACGCAGTATTTT
D: TRBD1; size: many; J: TRBJ1-2; V: TRBV28; length: 15; CDR3: CASSSGAGGSYGYTF; DNA: TGTGCCAGCAGCTCCGGAGCAGGGGGTTCCTATGGCTACACCTTC
D: .; size: .; J: TRBJ2-1; V: TRBV11-3; length: 12; CDR3: CASSLSSTEQCF; DNA: TGTGCCAGCAGCTTATCCAGCACTGAGCAGTGCTTC
D: .; size: .; J: TRBJ1-5; V: TRBV20-1; length: 16; CDR3: CSARDLQDYSNQPQHF; DNA: TGCAGTGCTAGAGATCTACAGGACTATAGCAATCAGCCCCAGCATTTT
D: .; size: many; J: TRBJ2-1; V: TRBV12-3/TRBV12-4; length: 16; CDR3: CASRYRVTGKANEQFF; DNA: TGTGCCAGCAGGTACAGGGTCACGGGAAAAGCCAATGAGCAGTTCTTC
D: .; size: few; J: TRBJ2-6; V: TRBV7-3; length: 16; CDR3: CASSLTLGTGANVLTF; DNA: TGTGCCAGCAGCTTAACCTTGGGAACAGGGGCCAACGTCCTGACTTTC
D: TRBD2; size: .; J: TRBJ2-1; V: TRBV7-8; length: 15; CDR3: CASSLAVAGYNEQFF; DNA: TGTGCCAGCAGCTTAGCCGTAGCGGGCTACAATGAGCAGTTCTTC
D: .; size: many; J: TRBJ2-7; V: TRBV5-1; length: 14; CDR3: CASSLNYLSYEQYF; DNA: TGCGCCAGCAGCTTGAATTACCTCTCCTACGAGCAGTACTTC
D: TRBD2; size: many; J: TRBJ2-5; V: TRBV24-1; length: 17; CDR3: CATSGLTSGSYQETQYF; DNA: TGTGCCACCAGTGGCCTGACTAGCGGGAGCTACCAAGAGACCCAGTACTTC
D: .; size: .; J: TRBJ2-3; V: TRBV5-1; length: 12; CDR3: CASSSADNTQYF; DNA: TGCGCCAGCAGCTCAGCGGATAATACGCAGTATTTT
D: .; size: many; J: TRBJ2-1; V: TRBV3-1; length: 15; CDR3: CASSQDVAPSNEQFF; DNA: TGTGCCAGCAGCCAAGACGTGGCCCCTAGCAATGAGCAGTTCTTC
D: .; size: many; J: TRBJ2-7; V: TRBV28; length: 11; CDR3: CATRGSYEQYF; DNA: TGTGCCACACGGGGCTCCTACGAGCAGTACTTC
D: TRBD2; size: many; J: TRBJ2-7; V: TRBV5-1; length: 19; CDR3: CASSFSGTSGSTEVYEQYF; DNA: TGCGCCAGCAGCTTCTCCGGGACTAGCGGGAGTACGGAAGTCTACGAGCAGTACTTC
D: .; size: .; J: TRBJ2-3; V: TRBV9; length: 14; CDR3: CASSAGGGSDTQYF; DNA: TGTGCCAGCAGCGCAGGAGGGGGATCAGATACGCAGTATTTT
D: TRBD2; size: .; J: TRBJ2-1; V: TRBV5-1; length: 14; CDR3: CASSSGLPYNEQFF; DNA: TGCGCCAGCAGCTCGGGACTACCCTACAATGAGCAGTTCTTC
D: .; size: many; J: TRBJ1-2; V: TRBV7-3; length: 14; CDR3: CASSLGADNYGYTF; DNA: TGTGCCAGCAGCTTAGGGGCAGATAACTATGGCTACACCTTC
D: .; size: .; J: TRBJ2-2; V: TRBV5-1; length: 12; CDR3: CASSLTTGELFF; DNA: TGCGCCAGCAGCTTGACCACCGGGGAGCTGTTTTTT
D: .; size: many; J: TRBJ1-1; V: TRBV6-1; length: 15; CDR3: CASKISGGGNTEAFF; DNA: TGTGCCAGCAAAATATCGGGGGGAGGGAACACTGAAGCTTTCTTT
D: .; size: .; J: TRBJ2-3; V: TRBV5-5; length: 16; CDR3: CASSLESGFSGDTQYF; DNA: TGTGCCAGCAGCTTGGAGTCGGGGTTCAGTGGAGATACGCAGTATTTT
D: TRBD1; size: .; J: TRBJ1-2; V: TRBV7-9; length: 14; CDR3: CASSLTGVGNGYTF; DNA: TGTGCCAGCAGCTTGACAGGGGTCGGAAATGGCTACACCTTC
D: TRBD1; size: once; J: TRBJ2-1; V: TRBV7-3; length: 15; CDR3: CASSPGQGTYDEQFF; DNA: TGTGCCAGCAGCCCAGGACAGGGGACGTATGATGAGCAGTTCTTC
D: TRBD2; size: many; J: TRBJ2-5; V: TRBV24-1; length: 19; CDR3: CATSDPGLAGGPLQETQYF; DNA: TGTGCCACCAGTGATCCGGGACTAGCGGGAGGACCATTACAAGAGACCCAGTACTTC
D: TRBD2; size: many; J: TRBJ2-1; V: TRBV5-1; length: 16; CDR3: CASSLGGTSGRNEQFF; DNA: TGTGCCAGCAGCTTAGGTGGGACTAGCGGGAGAAATGAGCAGTTCTTC
D: .; size: few; J: TRBJ2-7; V: TRBV28; length: 13; CDR3: CASSSFSPYEQYF; DNA: TGTGCCAGCAGTTCCTTTTCCCCCTACGAGCAGTACTTC
D: TRBD1; size: many; J: TRBJ1-4; V: TRBV13; length: 16; CDR3: CASSLAAAAGGEKLFF; DNA: TGTGCCAGCAGCTTAGCGGCGGCTGCAGGGGGTGAAAAACTGTTTTTT
D: .; size: many; J: TRBJ1-4; V: TRBV2; length: 13; CDR3: CASRTLTDEKLFF; DNA: TGTGCCAGCAGGACCTTGACAGATGAAAAACTGTTTTTT
D: .; size: many; J: TRBJ2-5; V: TRBV7-2; length: 13; CDR3: CASKTSPPETQYF; DNA: TGTGCCAGCAAGACTAGTCCGCCAGAGACCCAGTACTTC
D: TRBD2; size: many; J: TRBJ2-5; V: TRBV12-3/TRBV12-4; length: 15; CDR3: CASSLNAGGQETQYF; DNA: TGTGCCAGCAGTTTAAATGCGGGAGGTCAAGAGACCCAGTACTTC
D: .; size: many; J: TRBJ2-3; V: TRBV5-5; length: 16; CDR3: CASSLGFQFSTDTQYF; DNA: TGTGCCAGCAGCTTGGGGTTCCAATTTAGCACAGATACGCAGTATTTT
D: .; size: few; J: TRBJ2-1; V: TRBV3-1; length: 15; CDR3: CASSQDLGGYNEQFF; DNA: TGTGCCAGCAGCCAAGACCTGGGTGGGTACAATGAGCAGTTCTTC
D: .; size: many; J: TRBJ1-2; V: TRBV9; length: 13; CDR3: CASSVGADYGYTF; DNA: TGTGCCAGCAGCGTAGGAGCAGACTATGGCTACACCTTC
D: .; size: many; J: TRBJ1-3; V: TRBV28; length: 17; CDR3: CASSLGSVFYSGNTIYF; DNA: TGTGCCAGCAGTTTAGGATCAGTCTTCTACTCTGGAAACACCATATATTTT
D: .; size: .; J: TRBJ2-1; V: TRBV6-2/TRBV6-3; length: 15; CDR3: CASSYSGQSYNEQFF; DNA: TGTGCCAGCAGTTACTCCGGACAGTCCTACAATGAGCAGTTCTTC
D: TRBD2; size: .; J: TRBJ2-1; V: TRBV5-1; length: 16; CDR3: CASSLVTGGSNGEQFF; DNA: TGCGCCAGCAGCTTGGTGACGGGAGGGTCTAATGGTGAGCAGTTCTTC
D: TRBD1; size: many; J: TRBJ1-1; V: TRBV5-1; length: 15; CDR3: CASSLGRGVITEAFF; DNA: TGTGCCAGCAGCTTAGGCAGGGGGGTTATCACTGAAGCTTTCTTT
D: .; size: many; J: TRBJ2-3; V: TRBV9; length: 15; CDR3: CASSVGIADTDTQYF; DNA: TGTGCCAGCAGCGTAGGGATAGCGGACACAGATACGCAGTATTTT
D: .; size: many; J: TRBJ1-2; V: TRBV2; length: 13; CDR3: CASSDRERYGYTF; DNA: TGTGCCAGCTCCGACAGAGAGCGTTATGGCTACACCTTC
D: TRBD1; size: .; J: TRBJ1-2; V: TRBV29-1; length: 13; CDR3: CSVTTGLNYGYTF; DNA: TGCAGCGTTACGACAGGGTTAAACTATGGCTACACCTTC
D: TRBD2; size: many; J: TRBJ2-1; V: TRBV6-1; length: 16; CDR3: CASSEAVAGGNNEQFF; DNA: TGTGCCAGCAGTGAAGCAGTAGCGGGAGGTAACAATGAGCAGTTCTTC
D: TRBD1; size: .; J: TRBJ2-1; V: TRBV10-2; length: 15; CDR3: CASSDHRGFYYEQFF; DNA: TGCGCCAGCAGCGACCACAGGGGCTTTTACTACGAGCAGTTCTTC